This entry describes one TCR beta chain. Its target is unknown. This specimen belongs to a study of beta chain features in type 1 diabetes. At the level of the study: Sorted cells from all samples, numbering approximately 100 million, were examined.

CDR1 is MNHEY, CDR2 SVGAGI, per germline. The CDR3 is 14 amino acids. V lost 5 bases and J lost 2, with 13 bases in between. The authors sorted CD4+ naive, central memory, regulatory and stem cell-like memory cells via CD45RO/CCR7/CD25/CD127/CD95/CD27. Notes on the study in general: Possible PCR preference for shorter templates applied equally to patients and controls. More deletions and fewer insertions at VDJ junctions were seen in type 1 diabetes patients.

Since all of the isolated RNA was reverse transcribed, expressed TCRB transcripts were what got sequenced. Produced via immunoSEQ multiplex PCR; TCRdb's table is partial and in-frame only. The repertoire holds hundreds of thousands of clones, with approximately 70% as singletons. Sequenced material: naive CD4+ T cells from blood. The rearrangement links TRBV6-5 to TRBJ2-7, with TRBD1 as a possible D gene (6 bases). The source of this sequence is a young man in good health. DNA for the CDR3: TGTGCCAGCAGTAGGGAAGGACAGACCTACGAGCAGTACTTC. It codes for CASSREGQTYEQYF.